Following are 27 T cell receptor beta chains from one sample sequenced in a study of T cell changes during pregnancy in multiple sclerosis. Only in-frame clones appear in the TCRdb table, and some are missing; sequencing was by immunoSEQ multiplex PCR. The sample lists 34,000 or so clones; roughly 91% were seen once. This sample comprised peripheral blood, obtained in the second trimester of pregnancy. The receptors originated from a female donor in good health, enrolled as a control in a pregnancy study.

V and J are TRBV28 and TRBJ2-7, with TRBD2 as a possible D gene (6 bases). The CDR3 runs 18 residues. Trimming left V 3 bases short and J 3 bases short, with 24 bases between. Germline V lookup: CDR1 MDHEN, CDR2 SYDVKM. This CDR3 reads CASSFYVPRLVMRYEQYF. CDR3 DNA sequence: TGTGCCAGCAGTTTCTATGTCCCCCGACTAGTTATGCGCTACGAGCAGTACTTC. The whole variable domain, filled in from reference TRBV28 and TRBJ2-7, reads DVKVTQSSRYLVKRTGEKVFLECVQDMDHENMFWYRQDPGLGLRLIYFSYDVKMKEKGDIPEGYSVSREKKERFSLILESASTNQTSMYLCASSFYVPRLVMRYEQYFGPGTRLTVT.

The chain has TRBV11-2 and TRBJ2-7; D may be TRBD1 (6 bases). Germline loops: CDR1 SGHAT, CDR2 FQNNGV. The CDR3 length is 14 residues. Deletions cut 5 bases from V and 1 base from J, with 12 bases between. CDR3 DNA: TGTGCCAGCAGCCCGCTCGACAGGTCCTACGAGCAGTACTTC. It is translated as CASSPLDRSYEQYF.

This chain joins TRBV6-4 and TRBJ2-1; TRBD2 matches at 12 bases. This CDR3 spans 16 amino acids. The germline CDR1 and CDR2 sequences are MRHNA and SNTAGT. The V gene end was trimmed by 0 bases and the J gene end by 8 bases; junction bases not matched to a gene: 5. In DNA form, the CDR3 reads TGTGCCAGCAGTGACTCGGCTAGCGGGGGGGCAGATGAGCAGTTCTTC. Its translation is CASSDSASGGADEQFF.

CDR3 sequence: CASSLGGTGESYEQYF. The CDR3 DNA reads as TGTGCCAGCAGCTTAGGAGGGACAGGGGAGTCCTACGAGCAGTACTTC. The chain joins TRBV11-3 to TRBJ2-7; 10 bases agree with TRBD1. Germline V CDR1 and CDR2: SGHNT, YENEEA. The CDR3 consists of 16 residues. Germline trimming cut 1 base from V and 1 base from J; bases unmatched to any gene: 4.

The chain carries TRBV27 and TRBJ1-5; tentatively, D is TRBD1 (6 bases). Trimming removed 5 bases from V and 7 bases from J, with 18 bases in between. This CDR3 spans 15 amino acids. CDR1 MNHEY and CDR2 SMNVEV come from the germline V gene (reference sequence). DNA of the CDR3: TGTGCCAGCAGTCCACGGGGGGGCGCGTGGCAGCCCCAGCATTTT. Translating gives CASSPRGGAWQPQHF.

This chain joins TRBV28 and TRBJ1-2, with D unclear. V shed 4 bases and J shed 4 bases, with 10 bases lying between them. The germline CDR1 and CDR2 sequences are MDHEN and SYDVKM. The length of the CDR3 is 13 residues. CDR3 DNA sequence: TGTGCCAGCAGTTCAGTAGCGGTCTATGGCTACACCTTC. This encodes CASSSVAVYGYTF.

The V gene is TRBV19, the J gene TRBJ1-1; TRBD1 might be the D (6 bases). Trimming stripped 4 bases from V and 5 bases from J, with 14 bases between. CDR3 size: 14 residues. CDR1 and CDR2 from the germline V gene are LNHDA and SQIVND (reference sequence). This CDR3 is CASSTQGRGTEAFF. The CDR3 DNA is TGTGCCAGTAGTACTCAGGGGCGAGGGACTGAAGCTTTCTTT.

The V and J genes are TRBV5-6 and TRBJ2-7; perhaps TRBD2 as D (6 bases). The V gene lost 1 base and the J gene lost 3 bases, with 8 bases spanning the gap. This CDR3 region has 13 residues. Germline V lookup: CDR1 SGHDT, CDR2 YYEEEE. Here the CDR3 DNA reads TGTGCCAGCAGCTTGCGACTAGGCTACGAGCAGTACTTC. Protein: CASSLRLGYEQYF.

This clone was seen a few times. J is TRBJ1-1 and V is TRBV28, with a possible D match to TRBD1 (5 bases). This CDR3 comprises 13 residues. Germline lookup yields CDR1 MDHEN and CDR2 SYDVKM. V was shortened by 9 bases and J by 4 bases, with 15 bases between the two germline ends. The CDR3 sequence: CASSAGGSTEAFF. In DNA form, the CDR3 reads TGTGCCAGTTCAGCCGGGGGGAGCACTGAAGCTTTCTTT.

This CDR3 is CASSERRGETQYF. The CDR3 DNA reads TGTGCCAGCAGTGAGAGAAGGGGTGAGACCCAGTACTTC. This chain connects TRBV6-1 to TRBJ2-5, with D possibly TRBD1 on 5 matching bases. The V end lost 3 bases, the J end lost 5 bases, and 10 bases lay between the germline ends. This CDR3 region has 13 residues. Germline V CDR1 and CDR2: MNHNS, SASEGT.

The rearrangement joins TRBV4-2 to TRBJ1-6; D may be TRBD1 (5 bases). CDR3 length: 16 amino acids. Germline V gene sequence: CDR1 LGHNA, CDR2 YNFKEQ. Trimming removed 7 bases from V and 6 bases from J, with 19 bases in between. The CDR3 loop is CASTHEWGVRNSPLHF. CDR3 nucleotide sequence: TGTGCCAGCACGCACGAATGGGGGGTACGTAATTCACCCCTCCACTTT.

This clone came up a few times. The rearrangement joins TRBV6-5 to TRBJ1-1; possible D gene TRBD1, 5 bases. V shed 5 bases and J shed 1 base, with 5 bases lying between them. The V gene's germline CDR1 is MNHEY and CDR2 SVGAGI. The CDR3 is 12 amino acids. The CDR3 here is CASSQGNTEAFF. CDR3 nucleotide sequence: TGTGCCAGCAGTCAGGGGAACACTGAAGCTTTCTTT.

J is TRBJ1-1 and V is TRBV7-9; 7 bases fit TRBD1. Germline-derived CDR1 and CDR2 are SEHNR and FQNEAQ (reference sequence). The junction had 14 bases not matched to a gene; V was cut back by 7 bases and J by 6 bases. This CDR3 spans 15 amino acids. The CDR3 nucleotides read TGTGCCAGCACCATGGACGGGACAGCAGGTCCTGAAGCTTTCTTT. It is translated as CASTMDGTAGPEAFF.

J is TRBJ1-4 and V is TRBV12-5; 7 bases align to TRBD1. Germline CDR1 reads LGHNT; CDR2 reads FRNRAP. V gave up 3 bases and J gave up 7 bases; unmatched junction bases: 5. The CDR3 spans 14 residues. CDR3 protein: CASGFDRAVEKLFF. The CDR3 DNA is TGTGCTAGTGGTTTCGACAGGGCCGTTGAAAAACTGTTTTTT.

The V and J genes are TRBV19 and TRBJ1-1; the match to TRBD1 covers 7 bases. There are 15 residues in the CDR3. V trimming: 4 bases; J trimming: 1 base; junction bases outside the gene matches: 6. Germline values: CDR1 LNHDA, CDR2 SQIVND (reference sequence). In DNA, the CDR3 is TGTGCCAGTAGTACGACAGGGAAGGGGAACACTGAAGCTTTCTTT. It encodes CASSTTGKGNTEAFF.

This chain links TRBV9 with TRBJ2-1; a possible D gene is TRBD2 (6 bases). In germline, CDR1 is SGDLS, CDR2 YYNGEE. Trimming left V 0 bases short and J 0 bases short, with 13 bases between. The CDR3 is made up of 17 amino acids. The DNA of the CDR3 is TGTGCCAGCAGCGTAGAGCCTAGCGAGAGCTCCTACAATGAGCAGTTCTTC. Translated, it gives CASSVEPSESSYNEQFF. The full variable domain, in which reference TRBV9 and TRBJ2-1 provide the parts outside the CDR3, is DSGVTQTPKHLITATGQRVTLRCSPRSGDLSVYWYQQSLDQGLQFLIQYYNGEERAKGNILERFSAQQFPDLHSELNLSSLELGDSALYFCASSVEPSESSYNEQFFGPGTRLTVL.

The rearrangement uses TRBV28 and TRBJ1-2, with D possibly TRBD1 on 6 matching bases. V was trimmed by 5 bases and J by 4 bases, leaving 17 bases between them. Germline V lookup: CDR1 MDHEN, CDR2 SYDVKM. The CDR3 extends over 15 amino acids. The CDR3 DNA is TGTGCCAGCAGTAGTACAGGGCGGGCATTCTATGGCTACACCTTC. This codes for CASSSTGRAFYGYTF.

The rearrangement uses TRBV4-3 and TRBJ2-7; a weak D match, TRBD2 (6 bases). Trimming left V 3 bases short and J 3 bases short, with 21 bases between. The CDR3 totals 17 residues. From germline, CDR1 is LGHNA and CDR2 YSLEER. The CDR3 bases are TGCGCCAGCAGCCAGGGCGGGGTCCCGGGGGAGGACTACGAGCAGTACTTC. Protein: CASSQGGVPGEDYEQYF.

The rearrangement uses TRBV6-5 and TRBJ1-2; 7 nucleotides agree with TRBD1. Germline loops: CDR1 MNHEY, CDR2 SVGAGI. With V trimmed by 6 bases and J by 5 bases, 9 bases remained unmatched. This CDR3 has 14 amino acids. CDR3 in DNA: TGTGCCAGCAGGCCCGCGGACAGGCGATATGGCTACACCTTC. This gives the protein CASRPADRRYGYTF.

V gene TRBV4-3 combines with J gene TRBJ2-1; tentatively, D is TRBD2 (5 bases). Germline CDR1 reads LGHNA; CDR2 reads YSLEER. V lost 0 bases and J lost 4, with 16 bases in between. The CDR3 length is 17 residues. The CDR3 is CASSQDIGSEPYNEQFF. The CDR3 coding sequence is TGCGCCAGCAGCCAAGATATTGGGAGCGAGCCTTACAATGAGCAGTTCTTC.

The chain combines TRBV7-3 with TRBJ1-1, with TRBD1 matching 9 bases. The CDR3 is 15 amino acids. V shed 1 base, J shed 6 bases, and the junction held 6 bases outside the gene matches. Looked up from germline, CDR1 is SGHTA and CDR2 is FQGTGA. This CDR3 reads CASSLMTGGVPEAFF. As DNA, the CDR3 is TGTGCCAGCAGCTTAATGACAGGGGGGGTTCCTGAAGCTTTCTTT. The complete variable domain, with remaining parts taken from reference TRBV7-3 and TRBJ1-1, reads GAGVSQTPSNKVTEKGKYVELRCDPISGHTALYWYRQSLGQGPEFLIYFQGTGAADDSGLPNDRFFAVRPEGSVSTLKIQRTERGDSAVYLCASSLMTGGVPEAFFGQGTRLTVV.

This rearrangement joins TRBV23-1 to TRBJ1-3; 8 nucleotides match TRBD1. TRBV23-1 is an ORF, with its function uncertain. The CDR3 consists of 15 residues. The J segment lost 8 bases and the V segment lost 3 bases, leaving 9 bases of the junction unmatched. CDR3 sequence: CASSHPGQGTDTIYF. CDR3 in DNA: TGCGCCAGCAGTCATCCCGGACAGGGTACGGACACCATATATTTT.

This sequence joins TRBV2 and TRBJ2-7; D is perhaps TRBD2 (6 bases). The length of the CDR3 is 22 residues. V was clipped by 4 bases and J by 4 bases, with 38 bases between them. Germline assignment: CDR1 SNHLY and CDR2 FYNNEI. DNA for the CDR3: TGTGCCAGCAGTGGGAGAAACCAGGGTCGGGTGCGGGGAGGAATGGGAGTGTACGAGCAGTACTTC. It is translated as CASSGRNQGRVRGGMGVYEQYF. The full variable domain, with the rest looked up from reference TRBV2 and TRBJ2-7, is EPEVTQTPSHQVTQMGQEVILRCVPISNHLYFYWYRQILGQKVEFLVSFYNNEISEKSEIFDDQFSVERPDGSNFTLKIRSTKLEDSAMYFCASSGRNQGRVRGGMGVYEQYFGPGTRLTVT.

This chain connects TRBV11-2 to TRBJ1-5; D is perhaps TRBD1 (6 bases). Between the trimmed V and J ends, which lost 2 bases and 7 bases, there was a span of 15 bases. The germline V gene has CDR1 SGHAT and CDR2 FQNNGV. The CDR3 is 15 amino acids. The CDR3 loop reads CASSLQQGVGQPQHF. CDR3 coding DNA: TGTGCCAGCAGCTTACAACAGGGCGTAGGGCAGCCCCAGCATTTT.

The chain recombines TRBV28 with TRBJ2-7, with 9 bases aligning to TRBD1. Trimming cost V 5 bases and J 0 bases; bases outside gene matches: 5. This CDR3 region has 15 residues. The germline CDR1 and CDR2 sequences are MDHEN and SYDVKM. This CDR3 is CASSQQGALSYEQYF. For the CDR3, the DNA is TGTGCCAGCAGTCAACAGGGGGCCCTCTCCTACGAGCAGTACTTC.

The chain couples TRBV18 to TRBJ2-2; 7 nucleotides agree with TRBD2. The CDR3 consists of 16 residues. CDR1 and CDR2 from the germline V gene are KGHSH and LQKENI. Unmatched junction bases numbered 9, after V lost 4 bases and J lost 4 bases. CDR3 sequence reads: CASSLGPSGVTGELFF. CDR3 DNA: TGTGCCAGCTCACTTGGACCTAGCGGAGTCACCGGGGAGCTGTTTTTT.

The table lists this clone with a count of one. The V gene is TRBV15, the J gene TRBJ2-7; D not certain. CDR1 is LNHNV and CDR2 is YYDKDF in the germline V gene (reference sequence). The CDR3 has 13 residues. V lost 1 base to trimming and J lost 0 bases, with 4 bases between them. The CDR3 DNA is TGTGCCACCAGCAGAGTTAACTCCTACGAGCAGTACTTC. It yields the protein CATSRVNSYEQYF.